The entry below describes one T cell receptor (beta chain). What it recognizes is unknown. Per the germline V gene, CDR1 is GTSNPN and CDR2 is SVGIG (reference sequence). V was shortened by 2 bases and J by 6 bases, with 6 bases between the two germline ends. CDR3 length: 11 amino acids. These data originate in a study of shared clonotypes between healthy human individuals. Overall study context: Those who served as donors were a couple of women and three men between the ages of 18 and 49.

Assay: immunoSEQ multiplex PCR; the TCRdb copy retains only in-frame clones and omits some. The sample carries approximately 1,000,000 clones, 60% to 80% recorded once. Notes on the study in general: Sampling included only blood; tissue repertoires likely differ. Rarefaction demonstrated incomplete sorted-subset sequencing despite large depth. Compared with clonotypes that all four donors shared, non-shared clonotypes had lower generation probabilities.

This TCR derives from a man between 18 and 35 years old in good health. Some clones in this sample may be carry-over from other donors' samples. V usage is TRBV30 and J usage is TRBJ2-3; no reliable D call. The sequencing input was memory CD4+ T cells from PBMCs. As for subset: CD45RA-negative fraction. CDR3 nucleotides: TGTGCCTGGAGTTTTAGGGATACGCAGTATTTT. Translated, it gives CAWSFRDTQYF.